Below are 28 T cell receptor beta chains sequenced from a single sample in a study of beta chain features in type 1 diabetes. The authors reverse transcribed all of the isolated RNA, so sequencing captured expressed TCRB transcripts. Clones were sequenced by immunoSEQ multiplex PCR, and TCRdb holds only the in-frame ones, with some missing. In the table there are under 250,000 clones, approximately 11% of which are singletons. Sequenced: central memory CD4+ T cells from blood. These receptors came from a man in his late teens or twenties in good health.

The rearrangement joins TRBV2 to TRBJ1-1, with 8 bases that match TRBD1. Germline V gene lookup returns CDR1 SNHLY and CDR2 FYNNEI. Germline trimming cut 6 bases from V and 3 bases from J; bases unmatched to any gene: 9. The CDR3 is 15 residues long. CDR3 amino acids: CASSRTGSVHTEAFF. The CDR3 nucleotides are TGTGCCAGCAGCAGGACAGGGTCCGTTCACACTGAAGCTTTCTTT.

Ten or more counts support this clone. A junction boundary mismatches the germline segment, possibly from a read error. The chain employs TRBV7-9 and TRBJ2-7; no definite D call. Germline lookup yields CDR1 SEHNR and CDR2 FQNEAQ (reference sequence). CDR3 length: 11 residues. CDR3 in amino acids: CASSFHENFGF. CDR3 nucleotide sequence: TGTGCCAGCAGCTTCCATGAAAATTTTGGCTTC.

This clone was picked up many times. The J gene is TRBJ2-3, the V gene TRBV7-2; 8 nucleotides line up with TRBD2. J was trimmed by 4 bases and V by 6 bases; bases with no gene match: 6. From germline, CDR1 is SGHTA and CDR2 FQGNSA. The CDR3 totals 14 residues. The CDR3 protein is CASRPGLDPDTQYF. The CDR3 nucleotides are TGTGCCAGCAGGCCGGGACTAGACCCAGATACGCAGTATTTT.

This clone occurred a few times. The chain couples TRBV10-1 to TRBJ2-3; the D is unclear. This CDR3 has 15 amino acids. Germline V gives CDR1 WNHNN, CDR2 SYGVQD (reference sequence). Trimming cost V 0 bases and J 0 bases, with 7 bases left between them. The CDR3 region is CASSESTASTDTQYF. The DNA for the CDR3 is TGCGCCAGCAGTGAGTCGACGGCTAGCACAGATACGCAGTATTTT.

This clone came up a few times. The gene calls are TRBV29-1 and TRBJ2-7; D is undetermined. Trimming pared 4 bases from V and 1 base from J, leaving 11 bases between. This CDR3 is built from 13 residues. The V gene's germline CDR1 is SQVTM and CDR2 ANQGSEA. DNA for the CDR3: TGCAGCGTTGTGGTACAGCTTTCCTACGAGCAGTACTTC. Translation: CSVVVQLSYEQYF.

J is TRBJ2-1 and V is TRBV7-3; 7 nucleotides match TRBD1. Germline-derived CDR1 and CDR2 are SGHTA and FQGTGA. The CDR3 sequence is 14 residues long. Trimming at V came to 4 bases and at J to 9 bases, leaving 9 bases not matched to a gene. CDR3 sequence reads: CASSSGQPAGEQFF. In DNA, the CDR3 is TGTGCCAGCAGCTCGGGACAGCCGGCAGGTGAGCAGTTCTTC.

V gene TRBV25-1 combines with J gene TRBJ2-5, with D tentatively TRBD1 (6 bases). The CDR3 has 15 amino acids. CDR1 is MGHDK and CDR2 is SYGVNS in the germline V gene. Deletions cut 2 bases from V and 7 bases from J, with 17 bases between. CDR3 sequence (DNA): TGTGCCAGCAGTGAAATGGACAGAGGCGCGGGGACCCAGTACTTC. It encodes CASSEMDRGAGTQYF.

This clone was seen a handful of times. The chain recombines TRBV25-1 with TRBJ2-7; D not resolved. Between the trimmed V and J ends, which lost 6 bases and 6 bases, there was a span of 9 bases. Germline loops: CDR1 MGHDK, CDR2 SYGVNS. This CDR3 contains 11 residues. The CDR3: CASSHMREQYF. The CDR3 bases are TGTGCCAGCAGCCACATGCGCGAGCAGTACTTC.

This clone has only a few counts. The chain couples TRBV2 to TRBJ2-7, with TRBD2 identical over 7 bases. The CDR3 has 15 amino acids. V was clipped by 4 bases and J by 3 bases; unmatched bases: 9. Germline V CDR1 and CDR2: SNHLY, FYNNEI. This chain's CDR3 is CASSVGGSRDYEQYF. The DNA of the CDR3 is TGTGCCAGCAGTGTGGGCGGGAGCAGGGACTACGAGCAGTACTTC.

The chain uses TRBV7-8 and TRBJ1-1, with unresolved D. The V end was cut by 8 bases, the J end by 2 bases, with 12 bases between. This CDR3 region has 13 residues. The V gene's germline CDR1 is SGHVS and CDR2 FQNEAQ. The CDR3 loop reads CASLIRENTEAFF. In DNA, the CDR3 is TGTGCCAGCCTCATAAGGGAAAACACTGAAGCTTTCTTT.

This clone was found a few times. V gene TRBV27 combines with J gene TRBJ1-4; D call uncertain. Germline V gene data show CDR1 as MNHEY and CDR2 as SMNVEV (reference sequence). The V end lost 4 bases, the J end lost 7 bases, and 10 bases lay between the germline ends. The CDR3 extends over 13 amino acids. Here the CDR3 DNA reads TGTGCCAGCAGTTGGGCGGGGAGTGAAAAACTGTTTTTT. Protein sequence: CASSWAGSEKLFF.

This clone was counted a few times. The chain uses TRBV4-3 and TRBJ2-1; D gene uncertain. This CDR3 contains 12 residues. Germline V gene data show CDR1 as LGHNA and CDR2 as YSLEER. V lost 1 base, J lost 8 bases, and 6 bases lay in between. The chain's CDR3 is CASSQAFDEQFF. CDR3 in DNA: TGCGCCAGCAGCCAAGCATTCGATGAGCAGTTCTTC.

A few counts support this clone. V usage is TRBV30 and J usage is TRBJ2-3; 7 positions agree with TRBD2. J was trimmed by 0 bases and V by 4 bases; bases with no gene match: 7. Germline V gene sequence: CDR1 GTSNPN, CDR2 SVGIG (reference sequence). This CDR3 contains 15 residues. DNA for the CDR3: TGTGCCTGGACCATCCGGGACTATAGCACAGATACGCAGTATTTT. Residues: CAWTIRDYSTDTQYF.

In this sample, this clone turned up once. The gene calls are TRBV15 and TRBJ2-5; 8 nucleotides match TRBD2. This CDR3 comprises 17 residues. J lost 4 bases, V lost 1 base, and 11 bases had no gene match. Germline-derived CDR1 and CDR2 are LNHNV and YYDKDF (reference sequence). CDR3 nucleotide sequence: TGTGCCACCAGCAGAGGGGACGGGAGGGCCGTTGGAGAGACCCAGTACTTC. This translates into CATSRGDGRAVGETQYF.

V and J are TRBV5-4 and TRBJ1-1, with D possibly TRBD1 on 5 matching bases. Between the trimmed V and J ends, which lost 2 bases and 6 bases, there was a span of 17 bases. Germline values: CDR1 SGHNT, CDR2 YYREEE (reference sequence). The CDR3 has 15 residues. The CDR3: CASSFPGVQGSEAFF. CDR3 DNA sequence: TGTGCCAGCAGCTTTCCGGGGGTTCAGGGATCTGAAGCTTTCTTT.

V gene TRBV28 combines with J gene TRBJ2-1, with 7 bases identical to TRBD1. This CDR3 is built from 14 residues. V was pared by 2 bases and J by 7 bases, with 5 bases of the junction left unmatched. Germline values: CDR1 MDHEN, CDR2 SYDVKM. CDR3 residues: CASSLGGQINEQFF. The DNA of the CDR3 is TGTGCCAGCAGTTTAGGGGGACAGATAAATGAGCAGTTCTTC.

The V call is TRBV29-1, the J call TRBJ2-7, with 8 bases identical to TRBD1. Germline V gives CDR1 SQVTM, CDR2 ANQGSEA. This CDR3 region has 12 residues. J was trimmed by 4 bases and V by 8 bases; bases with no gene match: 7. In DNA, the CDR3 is TGCAGCACAAGGCAGGGGGCGTACGAGCAGTACTTC. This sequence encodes CSTRQGAYEQYF.

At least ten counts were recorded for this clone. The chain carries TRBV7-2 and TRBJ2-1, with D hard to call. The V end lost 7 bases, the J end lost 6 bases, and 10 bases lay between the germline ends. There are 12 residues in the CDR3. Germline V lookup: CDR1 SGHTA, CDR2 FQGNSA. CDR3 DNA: TGTGCCAGCACCAACCTGGGCAATGAGCAGTTCTTC. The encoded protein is CASTNLGNEQFF.

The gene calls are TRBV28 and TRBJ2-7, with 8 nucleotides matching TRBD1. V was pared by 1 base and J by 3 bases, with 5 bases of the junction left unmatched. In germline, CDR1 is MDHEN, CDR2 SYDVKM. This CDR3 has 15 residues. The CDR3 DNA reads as TGTGCCAGCAGTTTATCTGGACAGGGAGACTACGAGCAGTACTTC. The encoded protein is CASSLSGQGDYEQYF.

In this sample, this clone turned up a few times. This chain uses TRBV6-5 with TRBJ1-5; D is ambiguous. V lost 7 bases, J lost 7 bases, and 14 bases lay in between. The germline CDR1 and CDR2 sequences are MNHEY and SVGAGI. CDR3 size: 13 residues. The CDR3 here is CASTLYSRQPQHF. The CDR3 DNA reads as TGTGCCAGCACCCTCTATTCCCGGCAGCCCCAGCATTTT.

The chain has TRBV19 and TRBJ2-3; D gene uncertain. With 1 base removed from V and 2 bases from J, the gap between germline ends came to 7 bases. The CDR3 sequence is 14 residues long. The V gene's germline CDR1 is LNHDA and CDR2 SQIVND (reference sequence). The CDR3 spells CASSIVGSTDTQYF. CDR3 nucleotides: TGTGCCAGTAGTATAGTTGGGTCCACAGATACGCAGTATTTT.

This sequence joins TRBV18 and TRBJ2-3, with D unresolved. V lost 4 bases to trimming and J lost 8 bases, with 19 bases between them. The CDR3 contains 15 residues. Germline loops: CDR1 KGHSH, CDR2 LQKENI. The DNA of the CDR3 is TGTGCCAGCTCACAGAACTTGGTGGATTTCGCTACGCAGTATTTT. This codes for CASSQNLVDFATQYF.

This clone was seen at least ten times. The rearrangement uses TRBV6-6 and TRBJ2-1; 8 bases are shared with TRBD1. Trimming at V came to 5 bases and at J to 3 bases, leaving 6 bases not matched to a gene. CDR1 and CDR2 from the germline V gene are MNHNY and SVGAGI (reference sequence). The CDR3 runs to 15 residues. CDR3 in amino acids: CASSTPGTGYNEQFF. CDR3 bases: TGTGCCAGCAGTACCCCTGGGACAGGCTACAATGAGCAGTTCTTC.

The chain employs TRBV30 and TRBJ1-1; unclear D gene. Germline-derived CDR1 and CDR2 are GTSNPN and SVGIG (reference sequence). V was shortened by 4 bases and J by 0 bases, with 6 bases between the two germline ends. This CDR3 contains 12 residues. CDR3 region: CAWNSMNTEAFF. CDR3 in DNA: TGTGCCTGGAACAGCATGAACACTGAAGCTTTCTTT.

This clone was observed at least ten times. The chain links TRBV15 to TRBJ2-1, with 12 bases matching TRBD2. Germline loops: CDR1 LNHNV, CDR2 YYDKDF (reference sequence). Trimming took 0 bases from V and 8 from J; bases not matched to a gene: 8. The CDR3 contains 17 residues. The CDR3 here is CATSRDAGTSGYHEQFF. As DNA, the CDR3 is TGTGCCACCAGCAGAGACGCCGGGACTAGCGGGTATCATGAGCAGTTCTTC.

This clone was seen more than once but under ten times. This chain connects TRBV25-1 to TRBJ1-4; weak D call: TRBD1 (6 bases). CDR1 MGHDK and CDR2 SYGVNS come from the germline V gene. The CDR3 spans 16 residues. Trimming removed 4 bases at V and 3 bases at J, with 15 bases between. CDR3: CASSVGTGLANEKLFF. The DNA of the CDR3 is TGTGCCAGCAGTGTGGGTACAGGGTTGGCTAATGAAAAACTGTTTTTT.

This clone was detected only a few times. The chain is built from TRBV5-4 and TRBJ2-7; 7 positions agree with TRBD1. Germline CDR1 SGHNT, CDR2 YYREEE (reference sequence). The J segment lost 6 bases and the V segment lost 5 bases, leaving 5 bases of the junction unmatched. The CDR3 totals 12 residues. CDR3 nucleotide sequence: TGTGCCAGCAGTCTGACAGGGCGCGAGCAGTACTTC. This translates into CASSLTGREQYF.

The CDR3 sequence is CASSLDPTLREQYF. The CDR3 nucleotides are TGCGCCAGCAGCTTGGACCCGACCTTAAGGGAGCAGTACTTC. The chain couples TRBV5-1 to TRBJ2-7; D remains ambiguous. V lost 0 bases to trimming and J lost 7 bases, with 14 bases between them. This CDR3 has 14 amino acids. CDR1 and CDR2 from the germline V gene are SGHRS and YFSETQ.